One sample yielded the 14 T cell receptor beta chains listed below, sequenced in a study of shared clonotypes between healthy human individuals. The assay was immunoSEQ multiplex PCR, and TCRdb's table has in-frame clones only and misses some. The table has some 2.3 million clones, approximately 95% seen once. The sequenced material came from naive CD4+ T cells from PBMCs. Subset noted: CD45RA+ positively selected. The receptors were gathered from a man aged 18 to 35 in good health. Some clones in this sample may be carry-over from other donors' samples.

CDR3 in amino acids: CASGAGAETDTQYF. CDR3 DNA sequence: TGTGCCAGCGGGGCCGGCGCGGAAACAGATACGCAGTATTTT. V usage is TRBV27 and J usage is TRBJ2-3; D perhaps matches TRBD1 (5 bases). Germline assignment: CDR1 MNHEY and CDR2 SMNVEV (reference sequence). Trimming left V 8 bases short and J 3 bases short, with 15 bases between. The CDR3 has 14 residues.

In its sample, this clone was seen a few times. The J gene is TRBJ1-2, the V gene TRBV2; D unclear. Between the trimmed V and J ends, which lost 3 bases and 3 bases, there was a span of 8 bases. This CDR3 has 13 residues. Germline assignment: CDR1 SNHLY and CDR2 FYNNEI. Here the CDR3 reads CASSEEGYYGYTF. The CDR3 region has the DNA TGTGCCAGCAGTGAGGAGGGATACTATGGCTACACCTTC.

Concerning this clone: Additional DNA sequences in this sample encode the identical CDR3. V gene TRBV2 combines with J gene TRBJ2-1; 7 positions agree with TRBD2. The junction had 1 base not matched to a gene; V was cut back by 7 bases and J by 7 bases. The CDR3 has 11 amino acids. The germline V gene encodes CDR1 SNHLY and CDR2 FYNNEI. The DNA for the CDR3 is TGTGCCAGCACCGGGAGGAATGAGCAGTTCTTC. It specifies CASTGRNEQFF.

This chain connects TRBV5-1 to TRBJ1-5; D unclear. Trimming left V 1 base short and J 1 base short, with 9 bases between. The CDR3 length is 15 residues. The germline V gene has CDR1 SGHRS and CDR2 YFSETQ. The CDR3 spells CASSLTAGSNQPQHF. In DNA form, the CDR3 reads TGCGCCAGCAGCTTGACAGCGGGAAGCAATCAGCCCCAGCATTTT.

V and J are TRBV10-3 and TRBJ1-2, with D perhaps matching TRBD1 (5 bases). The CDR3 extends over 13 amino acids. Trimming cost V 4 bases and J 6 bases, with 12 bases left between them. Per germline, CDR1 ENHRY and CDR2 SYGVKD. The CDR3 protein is CAISGQIANGYTF. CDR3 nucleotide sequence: TGTGCCATCAGTGGACAGATCGCTAATGGCTACACCTTC.

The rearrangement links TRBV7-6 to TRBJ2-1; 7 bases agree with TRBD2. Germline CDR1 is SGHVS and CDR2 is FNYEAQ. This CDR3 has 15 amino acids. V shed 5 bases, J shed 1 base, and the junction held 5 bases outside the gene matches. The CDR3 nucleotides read TGTGCCAGCAGCGCGGTTAGCGGGTCCTACAATGAGCAGTTCTTC. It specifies CASSAVSGSYNEQFF.

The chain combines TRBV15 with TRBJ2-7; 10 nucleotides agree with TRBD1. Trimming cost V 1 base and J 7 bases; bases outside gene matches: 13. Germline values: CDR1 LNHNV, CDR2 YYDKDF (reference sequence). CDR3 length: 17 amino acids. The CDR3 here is CATSRARRTGGSGEQYF. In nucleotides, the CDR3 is TGTGCCACCAGCAGAGCTAGGCGGACAGGGGGTAGTGGAGAGCAGTACTTC. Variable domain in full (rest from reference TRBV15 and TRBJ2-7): DAMVIQNPRYQVTQFGKPVTLSCSQTLNHNVMYWYQQKSSQAPKLLFHYYDKDFNNEADTPDNFQSRRPNTSFCFLDIRSPGLGDTAMYLCATSRARRTGGSGEQYFGPGTRLTVT.

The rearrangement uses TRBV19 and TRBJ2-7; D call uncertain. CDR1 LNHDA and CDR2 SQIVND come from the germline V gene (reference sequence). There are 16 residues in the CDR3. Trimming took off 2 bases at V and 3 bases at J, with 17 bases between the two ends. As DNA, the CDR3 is TGTGCCAGTAGTATAAGCCCAGGCAGTAGCCTCTACGAGCAGTACTTC. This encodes CASSISPGSSLYEQYF.

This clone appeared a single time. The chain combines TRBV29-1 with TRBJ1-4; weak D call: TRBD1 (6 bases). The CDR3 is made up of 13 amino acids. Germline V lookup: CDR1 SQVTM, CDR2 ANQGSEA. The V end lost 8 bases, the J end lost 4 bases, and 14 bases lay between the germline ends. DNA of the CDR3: TGCAGCACACGCAGGGGCAGTAATGAAAAACTGTTTTTT. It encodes CSTRRGSNEKLFF.

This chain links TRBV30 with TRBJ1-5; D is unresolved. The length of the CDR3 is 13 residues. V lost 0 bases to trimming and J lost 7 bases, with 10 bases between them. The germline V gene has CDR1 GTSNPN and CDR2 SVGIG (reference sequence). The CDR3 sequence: CAWSVLGRQPQHF. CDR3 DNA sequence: TGTGCCTGGAGTGTACTGGGAAGGCAGCCCCAGCATTTT.

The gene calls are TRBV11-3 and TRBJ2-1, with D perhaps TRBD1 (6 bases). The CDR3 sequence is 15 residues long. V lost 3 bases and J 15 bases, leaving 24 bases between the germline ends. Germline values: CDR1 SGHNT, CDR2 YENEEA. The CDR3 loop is CASSLGMGRYRELFF. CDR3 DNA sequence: TGTGCCAGCAGCTTGGGGATGGGGCGATACAGGGAACTGTTCTTC.

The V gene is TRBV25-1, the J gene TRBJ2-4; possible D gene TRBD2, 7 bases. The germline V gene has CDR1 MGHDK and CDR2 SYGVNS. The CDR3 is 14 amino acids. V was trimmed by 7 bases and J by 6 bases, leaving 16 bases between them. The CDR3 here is CASNGGPAGNIQYF. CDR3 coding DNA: TGTGCCAGCAACGGGGGGCCGGCGGGAAACATTCAGTACTTC.

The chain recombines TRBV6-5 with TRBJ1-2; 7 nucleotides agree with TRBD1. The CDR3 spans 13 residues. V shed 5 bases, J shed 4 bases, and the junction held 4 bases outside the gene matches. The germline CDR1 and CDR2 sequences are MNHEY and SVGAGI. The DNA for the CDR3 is TGTGCCAGCAGTGAACAGGGGATCTATGGCTACACCTTC. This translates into CASSEQGIYGYTF.

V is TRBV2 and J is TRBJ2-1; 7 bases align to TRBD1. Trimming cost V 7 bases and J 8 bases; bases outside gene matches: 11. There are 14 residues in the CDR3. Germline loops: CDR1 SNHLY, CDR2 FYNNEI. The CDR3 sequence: CASIYTGVSDEQFF. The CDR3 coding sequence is TGTGCCAGCATATATACAGGGGTTTCGGATGAGCAGTTCTTC.